This TCR beta chain was found in a study of blood T cells in healthy people across ages. Whole-study results and caveats: More naive CD4+ cells and higher diversity marked long-lived donors relative to aged donors.

Primed by a sample-barcoded 5' primer and a J-beta primer mix, a second PCR proceeded for about 7 to 11 cycles. The template-switch adaptor was a 5' adaptor with 12 random nucleotides. It tagged each cDNA molecule. TCRdb reprocessed the 5' RACE reads via MiXCR and lists one record per CDR3 protein. Among 1.5 million or so distinct CDR3 sequences listed, about 45% were seen once. This CDR3 has 16 amino acids. CDR1 and CDR2 (germline): LGHNT, FRNRAP. V was pared by 6 bases and J by 0 bases, with 5 bases of the junction left unmatched. This clonotype came up a few times. Antigen specificity is unknown. This clonotype originated in a woman under 30 in good health. Specimen: blood. V is TRBV12-5 and J is TRBJ2-6, with 7 bases identical to TRBD2. As DNA, the CDR3 is TGTGCTAGTGGCCGAGGGGACTACTCTGGGGCCAACGTCCTGACTTTC. Translating it yields CASGRGDYSGANVLTF.